The 12 T cell receptor beta chains listed next were all sequenced from one sample in a study of blood T cell repertoires in COVID-19. Assay used: immunoSEQ multiplex PCR; TCRdb lists only in-frame clones, some missing. Of a few hundred thousand clones listed, under 90% are singletons. Sequenced input: PBMCs or T cells enriched from blood (not recorded which). The receptors were gathered from a man between 25 and 39 years old with acute COVID-19.

A note on this clone: The junction shows a germline mismatch at one end, possibly a read error. The rearrangement joins TRBV5-1 to TRBJ2-1, with D perhaps TRBD2 (5 bases). The germline V gene has CDR1 SGHRS and CDR2 YFSETQ. The CDR3 length is 15 residues. The chain's CDR3 is CASSGDTTNYNEQFF. CDR3 in DNA: TGTGCCAGCAGCGGCGACACCACCAATTACAATGAGCAGTTCTTC.

V is TRBV6-2 or TRBV6-3 and J is TRBJ2-1; 11 bases align to TRBD2. This CDR3 region has 15 residues. From germline, CDR1 is MNHEY and CDR2 SVGEGT. V lost 2 bases and J lost 4; bases outside the gene matches: 1. In nucleotides, the CDR3 is TGTGCCAGCAGTTACGGACTAGCGGGTTACAATGAGCAGTTCTTC. It codes for CASSYGLAGYNEQFF.

The chain employs TRBV7-3 and TRBJ2-1; D is perhaps TRBD2 (6 bases). V lost 3 bases and J 3 bases, leaving 9 bases between the germline ends. The CDR3 is 14 amino acids. CDR1 SGHTA and CDR2 FQGTGA come from the germline V gene. The CDR3 here is CASSFGTGYNEQFF. The CDR3, as DNA: TGTGCCAGCAGCTTCGGGACTGGCTACAATGAGCAGTTCTTC.

V usage is TRBV18 and J usage is TRBJ2-5; D may be TRBD2 (6 bases). The V end was cut by 4 bases, the J end by 2 bases, with 14 bases between. Per the germline V gene, CDR1 is KGHSH and CDR2 is LQKENI. The CDR3 length is 15 residues. CDR3 sequence (DNA): TGTGCCAGCTCACGGAGTGGGGGGACTCAAGAGACCCAGTACTTC. Translated: CASSRSGGTQETQYF.

J is TRBJ1-2 and V is TRBV28; D possibly corresponds to TRBD1 (5 bases). V shed 8 bases and J shed 2 bases, with 18 bases lying between them. Per the germline V gene, CDR1 is MDHEN and CDR2 is SYDVKM. The CDR3 runs 15 residues. As DNA, the CDR3 is TGTGCCAGCCGTGGGAGGGGCCCAATCAACTATGGCTACACCTTC. This translates into CASRGRGPINYGYTF.

V and J are TRBV7-2 and TRBJ1-3, with 7 positions matching TRBD1. The CDR3 extends over 14 amino acids. Trimming removed 3 bases from V and 4 bases from J; junction bases left unmatched: 3. CDR1 is SGHTA and CDR2 is FQGNSA in the germline V gene. CDR3 loop: CASSLPGGGNTIYF. In DNA form, the CDR3 reads TGTGCCAGCAGCTTGCCAGGGGGAGGAAACACCATATATTTT.

V and J are TRBV5-5 and TRBJ1-2, with 7 bases fitting TRBD1. This CDR3 is built from 15 residues. V shed 4 bases and J 4 bases; nucleotides not matched to a gene: 10. CDR1 and CDR2 (germline): SGHKS, YYEKEE (reference sequence). For the CDR3, the DNA is TGTGCCAGCAGCGGGGTAACAGGGACAGTCTATGGCTACACCTTC. It encodes CASSGVTGTVYGYTF.

This chain joins TRBV7-2 and TRBJ2-1, with 8 nucleotides matching TRBD2. The CDR3 has 16 residues. V shed 5 bases and J 8 bases; nucleotides not matched to a gene: 14. CDR1 and CDR2 from the germline V gene are SGHTA and FQGNSA. The CDR3 protein is CASSPPGTSGIDEQFF. For the CDR3, the DNA is TGTGCCAGCAGCCCTCCCGGGACTAGTGGGATTGATGAGCAGTTCTTC.

This sequence joins TRBV30 and TRBJ2-1, with 10 positions matching TRBD2. The ends lost 6 bases at V and 9 bases at J; junction bases unmatched: 11. This CDR3 spans 14 amino acids. The germline V gene encodes CDR1 GTSNPN and CDR2 SVGIG (reference sequence). DNA of the CDR3: TGTGCCTGCAGGGGGCTAGCGGGAGCTTCTGAGCAGTTCTTC. Amino acids: CACRGLAGASEQFF.

This chain joins TRBV3-1 (or the pseudogene TRBV3-2) and TRBJ1-2; 11 positions agree with TRBD1. The germline gives CDR1 LGHDT, CDR2 YNNKEL (reference sequence). V gave up 4 bases and J gave up 6 bases; unmatched junction bases: 1. CDR3 length: 13 amino acids. CDR3 in DNA: TGTGCCAGCAGCCGGGGACAGGGGGATGGCTACACCTTC. Translating gives CASSRGQGDGYTF.

This sequence joins TRBV5-1 and TRBJ1-2; D possibly corresponds to TRBD1 (5 bases). Trimming left V 1 base short and J 8 bases short, with 15 bases between. CDR3 length: 14 residues. Germline CDR1 reads SGHRS; CDR2 reads YFSETQ. The DNA of the CDR3 is TGCGCCAGCAGCTTGTTCACTGGACAAGGAGGCTACACCTTC. Translating it yields CASSLFTGQGGYTF. The whole variable domain, remainder taken from reference TRBV5-1 and TRBJ1-2, is KAGVTQTPRYLIKTRGQQVTLSCSPISGHRSVSWYQQTPGQGLQFLFEYFSETQRNKGNFPGRFSGRQFSNSRSEMNVSTLELGDSALYLCASSLFTGQGGYTFGSGTRLTVV.

This clone appeared a single time. This rearrangement joins TRBV19 to TRBJ2-2; 12 bases are shared with TRBD2. This CDR3 is 15 amino acids long. Trimming cost V 4 bases and J 9 bases; bases outside gene matches: 6. The germline V gene has CDR1 LNHDA and CDR2 SQIVND (reference sequence). The CDR3 spells CASSTRTSGVRELFF. Written as DNA, the CDR3 is TGTGCCAGTAGTACAAGGACTAGCGGGGTGAGGGAGCTGTTTTTT.